The rows below give T cell receptor beta chains drawn from one sample of a study of cytomegalovirus exposure and HLA in healthy donors. The protocol was immunoSEQ multiplex PCR, while the TCRdb copy is restricted to in-frame clones and leaves out a portion. This sample has tens of thousands of clones, with 70% to 85% found just once. Sequenced material: PBMCs. These receptors all come from a man aged 50 to 60 in good health and CMV-seronegative. CDR3s include the opening cysteine and the closing phenylalanine or tryptophan. D genes are given only for firm matches. Expanded clones are given a class, and other clones once, few, many or no size at all.

d_gene	v_gene	abundance	j_gene	CDR3nt	CDR3aa
TRBD1	TRBV2	-	TRBJ2-7	TGTGCCAGCAGTTTCCTCGGACAGGGCTACGAGCAGTACTTC	CASSFLGQGYEQYF
-	TRBV28	few	TRBJ2-7	TGTGCCAGCAGTCCTCGGCGGTTCACCTACGAGCAGTACTTC	CASSPRRFTYEQYF
-	TRBV19	-	TRBJ1-1	TGTGCCAGTAGTATGGACAGAGTGAACACTGAAGCTTTCTTT	CASSMDRVNTEAFF
TRBD1	TRBV7-8	-	TRBJ1-1	TGTGCCAGCAGCTCAGACAGGGTATTATACACTGAAGCTTTCTTT	CASSSDRVLYTEAFF
TRBD2	TRBV5-5	-	TRBJ2-4	TGTGCCAGCAGCTGGGGCCTAGCGGGGGCCAAAAACATTCAGTACTTC	CASSWGLAGAKNIQYF
-	TRBV18	-	TRBJ2-7	TGTGCCAGCTCATTAGGACAGTGGAGCTCCTACGAGCAGTACTTC	CASSLGQWSSYEQYF
-	TRBV7-9	-	TRBJ2-1	TGTGCCAGCAGCTTAGCTTCTAGCTTCGATGAGCAGTTCTTC	CASSLASSFDEQFF
-	TRBV28	-	TRBJ1-1	TGTGCCAGCAGTTTTGGCGGAGGGAGTGGTACTGAAGCTTTCTTT	CASSFGGGSGTEAFF
-	TRBV5-1	-	TRBJ2-7	TGCGCCAGCAGCTTGGAACCTCAGGGAAACTACGAGCAGTACTTC	CASSLEPQGNYEQYF
-	TRBV19	few	TRBJ2-3	TGTGCCAGTAGTATGTTTGGCCTGGTAGATACGCAGTATTTT	CASSMFGLVDTQYF
-	TRBV6-5	-	TRBJ2-7	TGTGCCAGCAGTTATTATACGAGCGGCTACGAGCAGTACTTC	CASSYYTSGYEQYF
-	TRBV6-5	-	TRBJ2-7	TGTGCCAGCAGCCCGAGGGGGGGCTACGAGCAGTACTTC	CASSPRGGYEQYF
TRBD1	TRBV27	-	TRBJ2-2	TGTGCCAGCAGTTTGCCGGGACAGGGCGACGGGGAGCTGTTTTTT	CASSLPGQGDGELFF
-	TRBV11-2	-	TRBJ2-5	TGTGCCAGCAGCCCTAGGGCAGGGCAAGAGACCCAGTACTTC	CASSPRAGQETQYF
-	TRBV4-1	-	TRBJ1-4	TGCGCCAGCCGGGGGGGACTCCTAGCGGGGACTAATGAAAAACTGTTTTTT	CASRGGLLAGTNEKLFF
TRBD2	TRBV9	-	TRBJ2-3	TGTGCCAGCAGCGCCGTAGCGGGAGGATGGGATACGCAGTATTTT	CASSAVAGGWDTQYF
TRBD1	TRBV7-2	-	TRBJ1-2	TGTGCCAGCAGTCGCGGACAGGGTTCGAATGGCTACACCTTC	CASSRGQGSNGYTF
TRBD1	TRBV29-1	few	TRBJ1-1	TGCAGCGTTGGCAGGGGGGAATGGGGTGGCGCTGAAGCTTTCTTT	CSVGRGEWGGAEAFF
-	TRBV6-5	once	TRBJ2-1	TGTGCCAGCGGCCCACGGGGTAATGAGCAGTTCTTC	CASGPRGNEQFF
TRBD1	TRBV12-5	-	TRBJ2-3	TGTGCTAGTGGTTTGGGGGACAGGGGAGGCATGGATACGCAGTATTTT	CASGLGDRGGMDTQYF
TRBD2	TRBV10-3	-	TRBJ2-7	TGTGCCATCAGTTCGGGACTAGCGGGAGGCTTCTCCTACGAGCAGTACTTC	CAISSGLAGGFSYEQYF
-	TRBV4-3	-	TRBJ1-3	TGCGCCAGCAGCGACGGGGGGGCGTTCTATGGAAACACCATATATTTT	CASSDGGAFYGNTIYF
-	TRBV27	-	TRBJ2-1	TGTGCCAGCACCCTCAGGACTACCTACAATGAGCAGTTCTTC	CASTLRTTYNEQFF
-	TRBV11-3	-	TRBJ2-5	TGTGCCAGCAGCCCGGAGGGGGAGACCCAGTACTTC	CASSPEGETQYF
-	TRBV10-1	-	TRBJ2-1	TGCGCCAGCAGCCCCTCGGGGAGAGGCTACAATGAGCAGTTCTTC	CASSPSGRGYNEQFF
-	TRBV15	many	TRBJ1-4	TGTGCCACCAGCAGAGAGAAGGGAGGGGCAACTAATGAAAAACTGTTTTTT	CATSREKGGATNEKLFF
TRBD2	TRBV11-3	-	TRBJ2-2	TGTGCCAGCAGCCCAGGACTAGCGGAAGGTGGGGAGCTGTTTTTT	CASSPGLAEGGELFF
TRBD1	TRBV5-1	-	TRBJ2-5	TGCGCCAGCAGCGGGACAGGACAAGAGACCCAGTACTTC	CASSGTGQETQYF
-	TRBV7-6	once	TRBJ2-5	TGTGCCAGCAGCTCCGGCCCGGGACTAGAGACCCAGTACTTC	CASSSGPGLETQYF
TRBD1	TRBV19	-	TRBJ2-7	TGTGCCAGTAGTATTGCCGGGACAGGGGTTTACGAGCAGTACTTC	CASSIAGTGVYEQYF
TRBD1	TRBV28	-	TRBJ2-7	TGTGCCAGCAGTTTGCCTGCCCCAGGGGGCCACGAGCAGTACTTC	CASSLPAPGGHEQYF
-	TRBV29-1	-	TRBJ2-1	TGCAGCGTTGGCGAACTTTCCTACAATGAGCAGTTCTTC	CSVGELSYNEQFF
TRBD2	TRBV28	-	TRBJ2-7	TGTGCCAGCAGTAATCGCATGGGCGGGAGCTACGAGCAGTACTTC	CASSNRMGGSYEQYF
-	TRBV7-2	-	TRBJ2-4	TGTGCCAGCAGCGCCACCCGGGGAAACATTCAGTACTTC	CASSATRGNIQYF
-	TRBV19	once	TRBJ1-5	TGTGCCAGTAGTAAGGGAGGGGGGGGTCAGCCCCAGCATTTT	CASSKGGGGQPQHF
-	TRBV4-3	-	TRBJ1-5	TGCGCCAGCAGCCAACCTAACAGGGTCCACAAGAGTCAGCCCCAGCATTTT	CASSQPNRVHKSQPQHF